One and the same sample provided the 15 T cell receptor beta chains below, sequenced in a study of cytomegalovirus exposure and HLA in healthy donors. The PCR used 60 Vbeta and 13 Jbeta primers. Profiling relied on immunoSEQ multiplex PCR, and the TCRdb table lists in-frame clones only, not all of them. This sample has 120,000 or so clones; less than 85% occur once, and the top ten carry 13%. Specimen: PBMCs. The receptors stem from a man younger than 45 in good health and CMV-seropositive.

This chain uses TRBV6-6 with TRBJ2-5, with D hard to call. The CDR3 sequence is 13 residues long. V was shortened by 2 bases and J by 5 bases, with 9 bases between the two germline ends. Looked up from germline, CDR1 is MNHNY and CDR2 is SVGAGI (reference sequence). The CDR3 sequence: CASSYRTRETQYF. CDR3 DNA: TGTGCCAGCAGTTACCGTACCAGGGAGACCCAGTACTTC.

The chain links TRBV19 to TRBJ2-7, with 10 bases that match TRBD1. Germline assignment: CDR1 LNHDA and CDR2 SQIVND (reference sequence). V shed 6 bases and J 3 bases; nucleotides not matched to a gene: 5. The CDR3 has 14 amino acids. The chain's CDR3 is CASSTGTGVYEQYF. In nucleotides, the CDR3 is TGTGCCAGTAGCACCGGGACAGGGGTCTACGAGCAGTACTTC.

The rearrangement links TRBV10-3 to TRBJ2-6; D is possibly TRBD1 (5 bases). Germline lookup yields CDR1 ENHRY and CDR2 SYGVKD. This CDR3 comprises 15 residues. The ends were cut back, 5 bases at V and 0 bases at J, with 8 bases in the middle. CDR3 DNA: TGTGCCATCAGTCAGACAGCCTCTGGGGCCAACGTCCTGACTTTC. Residues: CAISQTASGANVLTF.

This clone appeared a few times. The CDR3 reads CASSLGPGQSYEQYF. The CDR3 DNA follows: TGTGCCAGCAGCTTAGGCCCCGGACAGAGCTACGAGCAGTACTTC. The chain employs TRBV7-6 and TRBJ2-7; tentatively, D is TRBD1 (6 bases). Germline CDR1 SGHVS, CDR2 FNYEAQ. V lost 1 base and J lost 3, with 13 bases in between. There are 15 residues in the CDR3.

Only one count was recorded for this clone. V is TRBV6-1 and J is TRBJ2-7, with 7 nucleotides matching TRBD2. Germline lookup yields CDR1 MNHNS and CDR2 SASEGT. V lost 11 bases to trimming and J lost 4 bases; unmatched junction nucleotides: 8. This CDR3 is 12 amino acids long. CDR3 protein: CAAWPGGYEQYF. The CDR3 nucleotides read TGTGCCGCCTGGCCGGGAGGTTACGAGCAGTACTTC.

The V call is TRBV6-5, the J call TRBJ2-7, with D perhaps matching TRBD1 (6 bases). Germline CDR1 is MNHEY and CDR2 is SVGAGI. Trimming pared 7 bases from V and 1 base from J, leaving 11 bases between. CDR3 length equals 13 residues. CDR3 sequence reads: CASTGTSSYEQYF. In DNA form, the CDR3 reads TGTGCCAGCACCGGGACAAGTTCCTACGAGCAGTACTTC.

This clone was counted only a few times. The chain couples TRBV4-3 to TRBJ1-4, with D possibly being TRBD1 (5 bases). V was cut by 4 bases and J by 14 bases, with 20 bases left in between. Germline CDR1 is LGHNA and CDR2 is YSLEER. CDR3 length: 14 amino acids. The CDR3 region is CASSPRDGGGGLFF. CDR3 in DNA: TGCGCCAGCAGCCCCCGGGACGGGGGAGGAGGGCTGTTTTTT.

The chain employs TRBV6-5 and TRBJ2-1, with TRBD1 as a possible D gene (5 bases). The CDR3 totals 13 residues. The germline gives CDR1 MNHEY, CDR2 SVGAGI. V dropped 2 bases and J dropped 5 bases, with 7 bases sitting between them. The DNA of the CDR3 is TGTGCCAGCAGTTACGACAGAGACAATGAGCAGTTCTTC. Its translation: CASSYDRDNEQFF.

The chain employs TRBV4-3 and TRBJ1-2; the D is unclear. Germline V gene sequence: CDR1 LGHNA, CDR2 YSLEER. Trimming left V 0 bases short and J 1 base short, with 9 bases between. This CDR3 has 15 residues. This CDR3 is CASSQESQNNYGYTF. CDR3 DNA sequence: TGCGCCAGCAGCCAAGAGTCTCAGAATAACTATGGCTACACCTTC.

The J gene is TRBJ2-6, the V gene TRBV5-1; 8 nucleotides align to TRBD1. From germline, CDR1 is SGHRS and CDR2 YFSETQ. This CDR3 spans 17 amino acids. The junction had 8 bases not matched to a gene; V was cut back by 5 bases and J by 1 base. CDR3 protein: CASSSGQGRSGANVLTF. Here the CDR3 DNA reads TGCGCCAGCAGTTCCGGACAGGGCCGGTCTGGGGCCAACGTCCTGACTTTC.

The rearrangement uses TRBV11-3 and TRBJ2-5; D is perhaps TRBD1 (5 bases). From germline, CDR1 is SGHNT and CDR2 YENEEA. There are 13 residues in the CDR3. V dropped 2 bases and J dropped 6 bases, with 10 bases sitting between them. CDR3 coding DNA: TGTGCCAGCAGCTTAAGATTGGGGCAGACCCAGTACTTC. It codes for CASSLRLGQTQYF.

The V call is TRBV9, the J call TRBJ2-7; D is undetermined. The CDR3 consists of 14 residues. Germline lookup yields CDR1 SGDLS and CDR2 YYNGEE. The V end was cut by 0 bases, the J end by 0 bases, with 7 bases between. The CDR3 nucleotides are TGTGCCAGCAGCGTAGGAGGAAGCTCCTACGAGCAGTACTTC. Translating gives CASSVGGSSYEQYF.

The chain uses TRBV5-8 and TRBJ1-5; D unresolved. The CDR3 spans 15 residues. The germline V gene encodes CDR1 SGHTS and CDR2 YDEGEE. With 1 base removed from V and 9 bases from J, the gap between germline ends came to 17 bases. The CDR3 region has the DNA TGTGCCAGCAGCTTGTACGACACGACCCAGTCGCCCCAGCATTTT. Protein sequence: CASSLYDTTQSPQHF. The whole variable domain, remainder taken from reference TRBV5-8 and TRBJ1-5, is EAGVTQSPTHLIKTRGQQATLRCSPISGHTSVYWYQQALGLGLQFLLWYDEGEERNRGNFPPRFSGRQFPNYSSELNVNALELEDSALYLCASSLYDTTQSPQHFGDGTRLSIL.

This clone was detected once. This sequence joins TRBV25-1 and TRBJ2-3; TRBD1 aligns across 9 bases. From germline, CDR1 is MGHDK and CDR2 SYGVNS. Germline trimming cut 2 bases from V and 3 bases from J; bases unmatched to any gene: 3. This CDR3 comprises 15 residues. This CDR3 is CASSERDRVTDTQYF. The CDR3 DNA follows: TGTGCCAGCAGTGAAAGGGACAGGGTAACAGATACGCAGTATTTT. Using reference TRBV25-1 and TRBJ2-3 for the parts outside the CDR3, the full variable domain is EADIYQTPRYLVIGTGKKITLECSQTMGHDKMYWYQQDPGMELHLIHYSYGVNSTEKGDLSSESTVSRIRTEHFPLTLESARPSHTSQYLCASSERDRVTDTQYFGPGTRLTVL.

The rearrangement links TRBV4-3 to TRBJ2-7; D perhaps matches TRBD1 (6 bases). V was cut by 0 bases and J by 3 bases, with 15 bases left in between. CDR1 LGHNA and CDR2 YSLEER come from the germline V gene. The CDR3 runs 16 residues. CDR3 nucleotide sequence: TGCGCCAGCAGCCAAGAGTGGCAGGGGCTGCTCTACGAGCAGTACTTC. Translated, it gives CASSQEWQGLLYEQYF.